The clone carrying this T cell receptor (beta chain) was counted between two and nine times. The antigen remains unidentified. The entry originates in a study of CD8 T cells in ankylosing spondylitis. CDR3 length: 14 amino acids. Trimming cost V 5 bases and J 9 bases, with 17 bases left between them. Germline-derived CDR1 and CDR2 are SGHAT and FQNNGV. By quantitative 5'-RACE with molecular barcodes, the TCR beta libraries were made. One entry per CDR3 protein results from TCRdb running MiXCR on the 5' RACE reads. This sample has about 540,000 distinct CDR3 sequences; 10% to 15% occur once, and the top ten carry over 6.5%. Study-level results: Ankylosing spondylitis blood appeared to be characterized by a TCR beta motif of 8 or 9 highly homologous variants.

The sequencing sample was made of blood, either unsorted or a sorted T cell fraction (not recorded which). The chain employs TRBV11-2 and TRBJ2-1, with D maybe TRBD2 (6 bases). The sequence was collected from a male donor with ankylosing spondylitis. CDR3 sequence reads: CASSLSSGTREQFF. The CDR3 DNA follows: TGTGCCAGCAGCCTTAGTTCCGGGACTCGTGAGCAGTTCTTC.